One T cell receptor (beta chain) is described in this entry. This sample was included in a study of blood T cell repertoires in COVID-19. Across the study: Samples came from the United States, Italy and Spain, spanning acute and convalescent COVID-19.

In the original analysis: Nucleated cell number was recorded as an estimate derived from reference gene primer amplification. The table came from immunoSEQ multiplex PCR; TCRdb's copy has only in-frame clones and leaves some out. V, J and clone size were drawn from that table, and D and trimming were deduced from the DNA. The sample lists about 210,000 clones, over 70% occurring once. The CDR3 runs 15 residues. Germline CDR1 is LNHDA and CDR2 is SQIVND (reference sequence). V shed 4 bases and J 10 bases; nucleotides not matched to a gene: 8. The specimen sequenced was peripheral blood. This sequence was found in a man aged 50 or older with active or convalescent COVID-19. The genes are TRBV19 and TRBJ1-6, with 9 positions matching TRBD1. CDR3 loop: CASSTITGGKSPLHF. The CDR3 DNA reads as TGTGCCAGTAGTACCATCACAGGGGGCAAGTCACCCCTCCACTTT. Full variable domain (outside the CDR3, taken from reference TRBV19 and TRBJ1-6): DGGITQSPKYLFRKEGQNVTLSCEQNLNHDAMYWYRQDPGQGLRLIYYSQIVNDFQKGDIAEGYSVSREKKESFPLTVTSAQKNPTAFYLCASSTITGGKSPLHFGNGTRLTVT.